Below are 29 T cell receptor beta chains sequenced from a single sample in a study of OX40 agonist ivuxolimab in advanced cancers. The assay was immunoSEQ multiplex PCR, and TCRdb's table has in-frame clones only and misses some. The table shows roughly 39,000 clones, with about nine tenths occurring only once. The sample in question was CD4+ or CD8+ T cells sorted from blood, obtained in a trial of the OX40 agonist ivuxolimab. These TCRs come from an adult with an advanced solid tumor such as melanoma, head and neck, liver or kidney cancer.

The chain uses TRBV9 and TRBJ2-2; TRBD2 matches at 9 bases. There are 16 residues in the CDR3. Germline V lookup: CDR1 SGDLS, CDR2 YYNGEE. V lost 0 bases, J lost 6 bases, and 6 bases stayed unmatched. The CDR3 region is CASSVASGNYAGELFF. The CDR3 nucleotides read TGTGCCAGCAGCGTAGCTAGCGGGAATTACGCCGGGGAGCTGTTTTTT.

The chain uses TRBV7-9 and TRBJ2-7; D is unclear. Per germline, CDR1 SEHNR and CDR2 FQNEAQ (reference sequence). There are 15 residues in the CDR3. Trimming stripped 5 bases from V and 2 bases from J, with 16 bases between. CDR3 amino acids: CASSGRLSEAYEQYF. In nucleotides, the CDR3 is TGTGCCAGCAGCGGCCGGTTAAGCGAGGCCTACGAGCAGTACTTC.

CDR3 in amino acids: CASRREKLFF. CDR3 DNA: TGTGCCAGTCGGCGGGAAAAACTGTTTTTT. V is TRBV6-1 and J is TRBJ1-4; D gene uncertain. Trimming shortened V by 9 bases and J by 8 bases, and 7 bases separated the two germline ends. Germline V gene sequence: CDR1 MNHNS, CDR2 SASEGT. The CDR3 totals 10 residues.

The rearrangement links TRBV5-1 to TRBJ2-7, with 7 nucleotides matching TRBD1. The J segment lost 4 bases and the V segment lost 1 base, leaving 8 bases of the junction unmatched. The length of the CDR3 is 15 residues. CDR1 is SGHRS, CDR2 YFSETQ, per germline. CDR3 in DNA: TGCGCCAGCAGCTTGAGGGCGGACAGGTCTTACGAGCAGTACTTC. This translates into CASSLRADRSYEQYF. Full variable domain (missing parts from reference TRBV5-1 and TRBJ2-7): KAGVTQTPRYLIKTRGQQVTLSCSPISGHRSVSWYQQTPGQGLQFLFEYFSETQRNKGNFPGRFSGRQFSNSRSEMNVSTLELGDSALYLCASSLRADRSYEQYFGPGTRLTVT.

For the CDR3, the DNA is TGCAGCGCTATCCTGTGGGGGGGCTTTGGTGAAAAACTGTTTTTT. This sequence encodes CSAILWGGFGEKLFF. The chain links TRBV29-1 to TRBJ1-4; possible D gene TRBD1, 6 bases. This CDR3 has 15 amino acids. The germline CDR1 and CDR2 sequences are SQVTM and ANQGSEA. The V and J ends lost 7 bases and 7 bases respectively, with 22 bases between them.

This clone was recorded only once. The V gene is TRBV4-1, the J gene TRBJ2-2, with 10 bases matching TRBD2. Germline CDR1 reads MGHRA; CDR2 reads YSYEKL. This CDR3 contains 17 residues. J lost 1 base, V lost 3 bases, and 5 bases had no gene match. This CDR3 reads CASSQGSGRVNTGELFF. As DNA, the CDR3 is TGCGCCAGCAGCCAGGGGAGCGGGAGGGTGAACACCGGGGAGCTGTTTTTT.

The chain links TRBV30 to TRBJ1-1, with TRBD1 identical over 10 bases. Germline-derived CDR1 and CDR2 are GTSNPN and SVGIG (reference sequence). There are 14 residues in the CDR3. V gave up 4 bases and J gave up 4 bases; unmatched junction bases: 6. The CDR3 here is CAWKTGGRSTEAFF. The DNA for the CDR3 is TGTGCCTGGAAGACAGGGGGCAGGTCCACTGAAGCTTTCTTT.

This chain uses TRBV6-1 with TRBJ2-3; 7 bases fit TRBD2. Trimming took 1 base from V and 0 from J; bases not matched to a gene: 7. The CDR3 runs to 17 residues. Germline V lookup: CDR1 MNHNS, CDR2 SASEGT. CDR3 in amino acids: CASSEGPAGPSTDTQYF. CDR3 nucleotides: TGTGCCAGCAGTGAAGGGCCAGCGGGACCTAGCACAGATACGCAGTATTTT.

V and J are TRBV6-5 and TRBJ2-5, with D tentatively TRBD1 (6 bases). The length of the CDR3 is 14 residues. V dropped 2 bases and J dropped 4 bases, with 11 bases sitting between them. Germline V gene sequence: CDR1 MNHEY, CDR2 SVGAGI. The CDR3 region is CASSYLQGRETQYF. CDR3 nucleotides: TGTGCCAGCAGTTACCTTCAGGGGAGAGAGACCCAGTACTTC.

The genes are TRBV18 and TRBJ1-1; weak D call: TRBD1 (5 bases). Looked up from germline, CDR1 is KGHSH and CDR2 is LQKENI. The CDR3 totals 17 residues. Trimming removed 5 bases from V and 6 bases from J, with 25 bases in between. Written as DNA, the CDR3 is TGTGCCAGCTCATCACTGGGGGGGAAGGGGTCTGGCGCTGAAGCTTTCTTT. Translation: CASSSLGGKGSGAEAFF.

The rearrangement links TRBV7-9 to TRBJ2-2; D remains ambiguous. The germline V gene encodes CDR1 SEHNR and CDR2 FQNEAQ (reference sequence). This CDR3 contains 13 residues. The ends were cut back, 1 base at V and 8 bases at J, with 8 bases in the middle. This CDR3 is CASSLEVVGELFF. CDR3 DNA sequence: TGTGCCAGCAGCTTAGAGGTTGTGGGGGAGCTGTTTTTT. Looking up the rest from reference TRBV7-9 and TRBJ2-2 gives the full variable domain: DTGVSQNPRHKITKRGQNVTFRCDPISEHNRLYWYRQTLGQGPEFLTYFQNEAQLEKSRLLSDRFSAERPKGSFSTLEIQRTEQGDSAMYLCASSLEVVGELFFGEGSRLTVL.

The chain is built from TRBV18 and TRBJ1-1, with D tentatively TRBD1 (5 bases). CDR3 size: 14 residues. Germline V gene lookup returns CDR1 KGHSH and CDR2 LQKENI. Trimming pared 2 bases from V and 10 bases from J, leaving 17 bases between. CDR3 protein: CASSPEAGAGGAFF. CDR3 DNA sequence: TGTGCCAGCTCACCAGAAGCCGGGGCTGGTGGAGCTTTCTTT.

This chain links TRBV6-4 with TRBJ1-4; 9 bases fit TRBD1. The trim removed 7 bases at V and 5 bases at J, leaving 8 bases unmatched. CDR3 length: 15 amino acids. Germline V lookup: CDR1 MRHNA, CDR2 SNTAGT. The CDR3 bases are TGTGCCAGCATCCTTACCGGGACAGGGAATGAAAAACTGTTTTTT. Its translation: CASILTGTGNEKLFF.

V gene TRBV9 combines with J gene TRBJ2-5; the D is unclear. CDR3 length: 17 amino acids. V was cut by 0 bases and J by 3 bases, with 18 bases left in between. Germline V CDR1 and CDR2: SGDLS, YYNGEE. In DNA form, the CDR3 reads TGTGCCAGCAGCGTAGATCCCCACACCGGGTTGAAAGAGACCCAGTACTTC. Translation gives CASSVDPHTGLKETQYF.

The chain carries TRBV2 and TRBJ2-2; D is uncertain. The germline CDR1 and CDR2 sequences are SNHLY and FYNNEI. This CDR3 is built from 15 residues. The CDR3 nucleotides are TGTGCGTCGAAGGCTACAACATCTAACACCGGGGAGCTGTTTTTT. It codes for CASKATTSNTGELFF.

The chain employs TRBV28 and TRBJ2-7; 7 nucleotides agree with TRBD1. CDR3 length: 17 amino acids. The J segment lost 2 bases and the V segment lost 5 bases, leaving 15 bases of the junction unmatched. CDR1 and CDR2 (germline): MDHEN, SYDVKM. The CDR3 reads CASSTRQGRAIPYEQYF. The CDR3 DNA reads TGTGCCAGCAGTACAAGACAGGGTCGAGCCATCCCCTACGAGCAGTACTTC.

The CDR3 loop reads CASSVGKGPDEQYF. The CDR3 coding sequence is TGTGCCAGCAGCGTAGGTAAAGGACCGGACGAGCAGTACTTC. The chain carries TRBV9 and TRBJ2-7, with D unclear. Germline V gene sequence: CDR1 SGDLS, CDR2 YYNGEE. The CDR3 totals 14 residues. Trimming removed 0 bases at V and 5 bases at J, with 12 bases between.

This clone occurred once. This chain links TRBV9 with TRBJ1-5, with 7 bases aligning to TRBD1. The germline gives CDR1 SGDLS, CDR2 YYNGEE. The trim removed 1 base at V and 6 bases at J, leaving 7 bases unmatched. This CDR3 region has 15 residues. CDR3 DNA: TGTGCCAGCAGCGTACTCAGGGGGGTCAGTCAGCCCCAGCATTTT. As protein: CASSVLRGVSQPQHF.

V gene TRBV5-4 combines with J gene TRBJ2-7; 11 nucleotides match TRBD1. This CDR3 contains 14 residues. Germline V gene lookup returns CDR1 SGHNT and CDR2 YYREEE (reference sequence). With V trimmed by 4 bases and J by 1 base, 1 base remained unmatched. The CDR3, as DNA: TGTGCCAGCAGCGGACAGGGGGCGTCCTACGAGCAGTACTTC. Amino acid sequence: CASSGQGASYEQYF.

The J gene is TRBJ2-7, the V gene TRBV6-1; no clear D gene. CDR3 length: 13 residues. The V and J ends lost 6 bases and 0 bases respectively, with 9 bases between them. CDR1 and CDR2 (germline): MNHNS, SASEGT. CDR3: CASRVGLSYEQYF. Here the CDR3 DNA reads TGTGCCAGCAGGGTAGGTCTCTCCTACGAGCAGTACTTC.

J is TRBJ2-7 and V is TRBV2, with D maybe TRBD1 (6 bases). V was cut by 8 bases and J by 0 bases, with 11 bases left in between. The CDR3 totals 13 residues. Germline CDR1 reads SNHLY; CDR2 reads FYNNEI. CDR3: CASLRDTSYEQYF. In DNA form, the CDR3 reads TGTGCCAGCTTGAGGGACACCTCCTACGAGCAGTACTTC.

The genes are TRBV13 and TRBJ1-5, with 7 positions matching TRBD1. After removal of 7 bases from V and 0 bases from J, the junction contained 15 bases not matched to a gene. Germline V gene lookup returns CDR1 PRHDT and CDR2 FYEKMQ (reference sequence). CDR3 length: 18 amino acids. The CDR3 sequence: CASTRLRDRHFSNQPQHF. Written as DNA, the CDR3 is TGTGCCAGCACCAGACTCCGGGACAGACACTTTAGCAATCAGCCCCAGCATTTT. The complete variable domain, with remaining parts taken from reference TRBV13 and TRBJ1-5, reads AAGVIQSPRHLIKEKRETATLKCYPIPRHDTVYWYQQGPGQDPQFLISFYEKMQSDKGSIPDRFSAQQFSDYHSELNMSSLELGDSALYFCASTRLRDRHFSNQPQHFGDGTRLSIL.

The chain has TRBV29-1 and TRBJ1-1; no reliable D call. The CDR3 spans 12 residues. V was trimmed by 3 bases and J by 6 bases, leaving 11 bases between them. From germline, CDR1 is SQVTM and CDR2 ANQGSEA. The CDR3 protein is CSVDGGFAEAFF. The CDR3 DNA reads as TGCAGCGTTGATGGTGGGTTCGCTGAAGCTTTCTTT.

This clone was seen just once. This chain connects TRBV4-2 to TRBJ2-1; TRBD2 aligns across 11 bases. There are 16 residues in the CDR3. With 2 bases clipped from V and 8 bases from J, the junction kept 8 bases outside the gene matches. From germline, CDR1 is LGHNA and CDR2 YNFKEQ. As DNA, the CDR3 is TGTGCCAGCAGCCAACGGGGACTAGCGGTGATCGATGAGCAGTTCTTC. Its protein product is CASSQRGLAVIDEQFF.

This clone has only one observation. The rearrangement joins TRBV18 to TRBJ2-2, with D possibly matching TRBD2 (5 bases). Germline CDR1 KGHSH, CDR2 LQKENI. Trimming shortened V by 2 bases and J by 1 base, and 11 bases separated the two germline ends. The length of the CDR3 is 16 residues. CDR3 residues: CASSPGGGGNTGELFF. The CDR3 DNA reads TGTGCCAGCTCACCAGGTGGCGGAGGGAACACCGGGGAGCTGTTTTTT.

V is TRBV6-4 and J is TRBJ2-7; D not resolved. Germline V CDR1 and CDR2: MRHNA, SNTAGT. The ends were cut back, 4 bases at V and 2 bases at J, with 9 bases in the middle. The CDR3 sequence is 13 residues long. The CDR3 DNA reads as TGTGCCAGCAGTGCCCCCTTGCCCTACGAGCAGTACTTC. Protein: CASSAPLPYEQYF.

V is TRBV20-1 and J is TRBJ1-2; unclear D gene. The V end was cut by 7 bases, the J end by 1 base, with 7 bases between. Germline V gives CDR1 DFQATT, CDR2 SNEGSKA (reference sequence). This CDR3 comprises 11 residues. The CDR3 spells CSVPFNYGYTF. The CDR3 coding sequence is TGCAGTGTCCCGTTTAACTATGGCTACACCTTC.

The chain has TRBV18 and TRBJ2-5; 10 bases line up with TRBD2. CDR1 is KGHSH, CDR2 LQKENI, per germline. This CDR3 has 15 residues. Trimming took 4 bases from V and 5 from J; bases not matched to a gene: 7. The CDR3 reads CASSQRLAGAETQYF. In DNA, the CDR3 is TGTGCCAGCTCACAACGACTAGCGGGTGCGGAGACCCAGTACTTC. The variable domain in full, completed from reference TRBV18 and TRBJ2-5, reads NAGVMQNPRHLVRRRGQEARLRCSPMKGHSHVYWYRQLPEEGLKFMVYLQKENIIDESGMPKERFSAEFPKEGPSILRIQQVVRGDSAAYFCASSQRLAGAETQYFGPGTRLLVL.

The V and J genes are TRBV19 and TRBJ1-1; tentative D call: TRBD1 (5 bases). The CDR3 runs 13 residues. V lost 3 bases, J lost 8 bases, and 13 bases lay in between. From germline, CDR1 is LNHDA and CDR2 SQIVND (reference sequence). The CDR3 loop reads CASSIHRSGEAFF. The CDR3 bases are TGTGCCAGTAGTATTCATCGGTCAGGGGAAGCTTTCTTT.